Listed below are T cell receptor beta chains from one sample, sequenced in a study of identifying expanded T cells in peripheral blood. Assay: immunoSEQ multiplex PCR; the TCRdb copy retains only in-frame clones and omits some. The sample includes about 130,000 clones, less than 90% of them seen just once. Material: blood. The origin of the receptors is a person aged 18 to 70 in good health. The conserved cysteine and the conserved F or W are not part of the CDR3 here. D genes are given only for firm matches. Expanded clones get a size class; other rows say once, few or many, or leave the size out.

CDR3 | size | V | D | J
ASSRDRAEGGELF | . | TRBV5-4 | TRBD1 | TRBJ2-2
ASSESLLGTEAF | few | TRBV10-1 | . | TRBJ1-1
ASSLKGELWNTEAF | . | TRBV5-8 | . | TRBJ1-1
ASSQPGLAGALQY | . | TRBV14 | TRBD2 | TRBJ2-5
ASSHPGGSYNEQF | once | TRBV23-1 | . | TRBJ2-1
ASSQRTGNNSPLH | . | TRBV16 | TRBD1 | TRBJ1-6
SVGFGQGGQETQY | once | TRBV29-1 | TRBD1 | TRBJ2-5
ASSQRRAGETQY | . | TRBV18 | . | TRBJ2-5
ASSSDSNQPQH | . | TRBV6-5 | . | TRBJ1-5
ASSAGFMGGELF | . | TRBV6-5 | . | TRBJ2-2